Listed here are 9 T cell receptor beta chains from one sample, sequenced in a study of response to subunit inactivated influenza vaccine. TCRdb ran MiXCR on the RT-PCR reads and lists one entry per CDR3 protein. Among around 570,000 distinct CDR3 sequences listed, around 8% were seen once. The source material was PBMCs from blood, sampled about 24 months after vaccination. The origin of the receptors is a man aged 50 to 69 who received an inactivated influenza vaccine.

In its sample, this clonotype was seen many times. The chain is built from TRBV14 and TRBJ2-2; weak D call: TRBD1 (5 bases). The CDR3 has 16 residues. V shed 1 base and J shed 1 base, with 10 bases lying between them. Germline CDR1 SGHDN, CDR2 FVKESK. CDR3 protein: CASSQVFGQNTGELFF. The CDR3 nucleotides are TGTGCCAGCAGCCAAGTTTTCGGACAGAACACCGGGGAGCTGTTTTTT.

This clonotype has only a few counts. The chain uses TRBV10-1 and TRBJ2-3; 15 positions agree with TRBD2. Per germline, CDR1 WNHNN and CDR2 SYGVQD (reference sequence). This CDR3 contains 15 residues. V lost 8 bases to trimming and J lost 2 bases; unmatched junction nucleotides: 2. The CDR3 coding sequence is TGCGCCAGCGGGACTAGCGGGGGGTCCACAGATACGCAGTATTTT. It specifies CASGTSGGSTDTQYF.

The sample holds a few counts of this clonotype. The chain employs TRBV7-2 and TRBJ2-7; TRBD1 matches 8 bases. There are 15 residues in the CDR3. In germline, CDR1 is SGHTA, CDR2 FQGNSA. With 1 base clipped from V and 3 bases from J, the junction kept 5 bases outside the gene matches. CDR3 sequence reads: CASSLVAGGIYEQYF. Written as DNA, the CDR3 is TGTGCCAGCAGCTTAGTGGCAGGGGGCATCTACGAGCAGTACTTC.

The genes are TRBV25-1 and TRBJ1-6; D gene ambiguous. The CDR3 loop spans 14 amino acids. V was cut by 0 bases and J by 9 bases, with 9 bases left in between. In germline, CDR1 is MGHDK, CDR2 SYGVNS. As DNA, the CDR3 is TGTGCCAGCAGTGAATATAAGGCGCCTTCACCCCTCCACTTT. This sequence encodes CASSEYKAPSPLHF.

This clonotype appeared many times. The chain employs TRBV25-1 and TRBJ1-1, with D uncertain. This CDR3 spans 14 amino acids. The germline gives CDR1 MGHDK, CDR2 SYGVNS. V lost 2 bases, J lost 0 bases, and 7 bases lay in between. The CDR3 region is CASSETVMNTEAFF. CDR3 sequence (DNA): TGTGCCAGCAGTGAAACAGTGATGAACACTGAAGCTTTCTTT.

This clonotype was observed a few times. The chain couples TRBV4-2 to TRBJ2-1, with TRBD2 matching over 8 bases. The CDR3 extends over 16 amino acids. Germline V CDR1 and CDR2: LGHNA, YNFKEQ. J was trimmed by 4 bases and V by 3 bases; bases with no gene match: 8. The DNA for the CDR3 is TGTGCCAGCAGCCATCCCGCAGAGCGGGGGTACAATGAGCAGTTCTTC. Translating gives CASSHPAERGYNEQFF.

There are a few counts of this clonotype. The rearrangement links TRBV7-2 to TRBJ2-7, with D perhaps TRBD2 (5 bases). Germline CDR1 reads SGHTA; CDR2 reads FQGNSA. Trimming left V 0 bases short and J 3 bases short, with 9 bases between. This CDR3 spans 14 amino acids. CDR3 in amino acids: CASSLAVRDYEQYF. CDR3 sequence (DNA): TGTGCCAGCAGCTTAGCGGTCCGGGACTACGAGCAGTACTTC.

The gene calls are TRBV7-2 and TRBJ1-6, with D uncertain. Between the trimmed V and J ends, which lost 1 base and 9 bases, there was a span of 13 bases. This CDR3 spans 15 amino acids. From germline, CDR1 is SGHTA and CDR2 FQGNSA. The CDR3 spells CASSLETDLGSPLHF. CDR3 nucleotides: TGTGCCAGCAGCTTAGAGACGGACCTAGGTTCACCCCTCCACTTT.

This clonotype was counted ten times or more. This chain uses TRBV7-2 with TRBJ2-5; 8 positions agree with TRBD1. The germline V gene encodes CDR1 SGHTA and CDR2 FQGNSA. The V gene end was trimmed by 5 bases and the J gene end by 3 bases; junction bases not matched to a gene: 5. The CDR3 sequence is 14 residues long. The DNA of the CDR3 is TGTGCCAGCAGCCTCAGGGACAGGAAAGAGACCCAGTACTTC. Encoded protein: CASSLRDRKETQYF.